This T cell receptor (beta chain) was observed in a study of cytomegalovirus exposure and HLA in healthy donors. Study background: Sequencing of about 179 million T cells in an earlier analysis found under 120 million unique TCR beta sequences. Study outcomes and limitations: Later work found most CMV-associated TCR beta chains apparently HLA-restricted.

It was with 60 Vbeta and 13 Jbeta primers that the PCR ran. Measured with immunoSEQ multiplex PCR; TCRdb has only the in-frame clones, and not every one. This listing includes 140,000 to 150,000 clones. The CDR3 is made up of 16 amino acids. Germline V gives CDR1 SGHRS, CDR2 YFSETQ. V lost 0 bases and J 2 bases, leaving 12 bases between the germline ends. Concerning this clone: Its antigen is not known.

The receptor was isolated from a male donor in good health and CMV-seronegative. The V call is TRBV5-1, the J call TRBJ1-3; tentative D call: TRBD1 (6 bases). Sequenced sample: PBMCs. CDR3 loop: CASSLDRASTGNTIYF. As DNA, the CDR3 is TGCGCCAGCAGCTTGGACAGGGCGAGCACTGGAAACACCATATATTTT.